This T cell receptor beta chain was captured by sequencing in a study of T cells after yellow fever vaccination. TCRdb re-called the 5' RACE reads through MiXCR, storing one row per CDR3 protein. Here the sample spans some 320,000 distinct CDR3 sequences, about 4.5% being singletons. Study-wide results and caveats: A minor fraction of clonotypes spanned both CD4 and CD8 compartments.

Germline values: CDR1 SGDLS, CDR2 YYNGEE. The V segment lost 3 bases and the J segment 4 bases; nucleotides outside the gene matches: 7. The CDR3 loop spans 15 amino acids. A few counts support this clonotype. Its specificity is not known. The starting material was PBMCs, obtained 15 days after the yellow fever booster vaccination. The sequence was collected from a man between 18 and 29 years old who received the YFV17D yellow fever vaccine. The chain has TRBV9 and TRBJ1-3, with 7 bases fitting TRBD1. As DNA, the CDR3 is TGTGCCAGCAGCGCCCGCACAGGGGCCGGAAACACCATATATTTT. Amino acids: CASSARTGAGNTIYF.